Following are 8 T cell receptor beta chains from one sample sequenced in a study of T-cell reconstitution after alpha-beta-depleted transplantation in children (dated by TCRdb to 2016 to 2017). The library was produced with PCR. This sample was sequenced with an Illumina HiSeq 2500. To normalize quantification of the TCRbeta repertoire, the TCR libraries were built with molecular barcoding that relied on unique molecular identifiers. Using fastp trimming at Q25 and MiXCR clonotype assembly, TCRdb reanalyzed the public sequencing data and kept in-frame beta chains. For every CDR3 protein sequence, its rows merge into one entry that carries the most common genes and DNA. The sample data list hundreds of thousands of distinct CDR3 sequences, and about 15% of these were observed just once. Of the sample, approximately 1% is held by the ten largest clones. This sample comprised PBMCs from the stem cell graft donor, obtained from the stem cell graft. The receptors stem from a human donor who donated a stem cell graft to a child with acute myeloid leukemia.

V gene TRBV7-9 combines with J gene TRBJ2-4, with D possibly TRBD1 on 6 matching bases. Trimming cost V 7 bases and J 0 bases, with 13 bases left between them. This CDR3 region has 15 residues. From germline, CDR1 is SEHNR and CDR2 FQNEAQ (reference sequence). CDR3: CASTPRGLAKNIQYF. Written as DNA, the CDR3 is TGTGCCAGCACCCCCAGGGGCTTAGCCAAAAACATTCAGTACTTC.

The chain combines TRBV5-5 with TRBJ2-3; 13 bases fit TRBD2. With V trimmed by 5 bases and J by 0 bases, 9 bases remained unmatched. Germline lookup yields CDR1 SGHKS and CDR2 YYEKEE (reference sequence). This CDR3 contains 18 residues. CDR3 loop: CASSSELAGGYSTDTQYF. The CDR3, as DNA: TGTGCCAGCAGTTCGGAACTAGCGGGGGGGTATAGCACAGATACGCAGTATTTT.

The CDR3 DNA is TGTGCCAGCAAAGAGCGGAGAGGGAACACCGGGGAGCTGTTTTTT. Translated, it gives CASKERRGNTGELFF. J is TRBJ2-2 and V is TRBV12-3 or TRBV12-4, with a tentative D call TRBD2 (5 bases). This CDR3 region has 15 residues. Trimming cost V 7 bases and J 1 base, with 13 bases left between them.

The chain links TRBV7-8 to TRBJ1-4, with D perhaps TRBD1 (5 bases). The germline V and J ends were trimmed by 5 bases and 11 bases, with 15 bases remaining between them. The CDR3 contains 13 residues. The germline V gene has CDR1 SGHVS and CDR2 FQNEAQ. The CDR3 DNA follows: TGTGCCAGCAGCCTCCGGGGCCTGGTGAAACTGTTTTTT. It is translated as CASSLRGLVKLFF.

The rearrangement uses TRBV20-1 and TRBJ2-1; TRBD2 aligns across 10 bases. There are 15 residues in the CDR3. Trimming took 1 base from V and 5 from J; bases not matched to a gene: 5. CDR1 DFQATT and CDR2 SNEGSKA come from the germline V gene (reference sequence). The CDR3 DNA reads as TGCAGTGCTAGAGGGATGCTAGCGGGGGACAATGAGCAGTTCTTC. Residues: CSARGMLAGDNEQFF.

There are many counts of this clonotype. The V call is TRBV20-1, the J call TRBJ1-1, with no clear D. CDR1 is DFQATT and CDR2 is SNEGSKA in the germline V gene (reference sequence). V lost 4 bases and J 7 bases, leaving 16 bases between the germline ends. The CDR3 loop spans 13 amino acids. CDR3 residues: CSANEGSGLEAFF. Here the CDR3 DNA reads TGCAGTGCTAATGAAGGGTCTGGTCTTGAAGCTTTCTTT.

This clonotype was counted at least ten times. This chain joins TRBV7-2 and TRBJ1-1; D ambiguous. Germline V CDR1 and CDR2: SGHTA, FQGNSA. The CDR3 runs to 13 residues. The ends were cut back, 4 bases at V and 4 bases at J, with 10 bases in the middle. CDR3 DNA: TGTGCCAGCAGCTCGACCTCCCGCACTGAAGCTTTCTTT. Encoded protein: CASSSTSRTEAFF. Variable domain in full (rest from reference TRBV7-2 and TRBJ1-1): GAGVSQSPSNKVTEKGKDVELRCDPISGHTALYWYRQSLGQGLEFLIYFQGNSAPDKSGLPSDRFSAERTGGSVSTLTIQRTQQEDSAVYLCASSSTSRTEAFFGQGTRLTVV.

This clonotype was seen more than once but under ten times. V usage is TRBV6-5 and J usage is TRBJ2-3; 11 nucleotides line up with TRBD2. V lost 0 bases to trimming and J lost 5 bases; unmatched junction nucleotides: 4. Germline-derived CDR1 and CDR2 are MNHEY and SVGAGI. The CDR3 extends over 16 amino acids. CDR3 DNA sequence: TGTGCCAGCAGTTACTCCACTAGCGGGGGTAGAGATACGCAGTATTTT. This sequence encodes CASSYSTSGGRDTQYF.